The rows below give T cell receptor beta chains drawn from one sample of a study of spatial heterogeneity in lung cancer. Each CDR3 protein is one row after TCRdb ran MiXCR on the 5' RACE reads. The sample lists over 75,000 distinct CDR3 sequences, about a fifth occurring once. Sequenced material: PBMCs, taken at surgery. The receptors stem from a male donor with early-stage non-small cell lung cancer. CDR3s include the opening cysteine and the closing phenylalanine or tryptophan. The order of the fields is J gene, clone size, D gene, V gene, CDR3 DNA, CDR3 protein. D genes are given only for firm matches. Size is stated for part of the rows, as once, few or many counts, or as a class when the clone is expanded.

>TRBJ1-2|few|.|TRBV7-3
TGTGCCAGCAGCGCAAAGGACAGAGAGATAACCTATGGCTACACCTTC
CASSAKDREITYGYTF
>TRBJ2-1|.|TRBD1|TRBV18
TGTGCCAGCTCCCCCCCCGGGACAGCCTATAATGAGCAGTTCTTC
CASSPPGTAYNEQFF
>TRBJ2-2|many|.|TRBV7-3
TGTGCCAGCAGCTTACCTTCCGGGGAGCTGTTTTTT
CASSLPSGELFF
>TRBJ1-2|few|.|TRBV29-1
TGCAGCGCCATGGGCGCTGCGGGCTATGGCTACACCTTC
CSAMGAAGYGYTF
>TRBJ2-7|few|TRBD2|TRBV6-2/TRBV6-3
TGTGCCAGCAGTGTGACTAGCGTGTACGAGCAGTACTTC
CASSVTSVYEQYF
>TRBJ1-3|few|.|TRBV11-2
TGTGCCAGCAGCTTAGAGGGAGGCAAACCCTTGTCTGGAAACACCATATATTTT
CASSLEGGKPLSGNTIYF
>TRBJ2-2|.|TRBD2|TRBV4-2
TGTGCCAGCAGCCAAAGCACCGGGACTAGCGTAAACACCGGGGAGCTGTTTTTT
CASSQSTGTSVNTGELFF
>TRBJ2-7|many|.|TRBV28
TGTGCCAGCAGCCTGGGGGCTTACGAGCAGTACTTC
CASSLGAYEQYF
>TRBJ1-1|.|TRBD1|TRBV6-6
TGTGCCAGCAGCGGACAGGGAGGGGAAGCTTTCTTT
CASSGQGGEAFF
>TRBJ2-7|few|TRBD2|TRBV10-3
TGTGCCATCAGTGATCTAGCGGGATCCTACGAGCAGTACTTC
CAISDLAGSYEQYF
>TRBJ2-3|medium-sized|.|TRBV7-9
TGTGCCAGCAGCTCGGCGGATACGCAGTATTTT
CASSSADTQYF
>TRBJ2-3|few|.|TRBV7-9
TGTGCCAGCAGCCCGGGACTGTTCGCGGATGATACGCAGTATTTT
CASSPGLFADDTQYF
>TRBJ2-3|many|.|TRBV5-4
TGTGCCAGCGCCTGGGGCACAGATACGCAGTATTTT
CASAWGTDTQYF
>TRBJ1-1|once|.|TRBV7-8
TGTGCCAGCAGCACGCAGTTAAACACTGAAGCTTTCTTT
CASSTQLNTEAFF
>TRBJ2-2|many|.|TRBV12-3/TRBV12-4
TGTGCCAGCAGCCCGACTCGCGGGGAGCTGTTTTTT
CASSPTRGELFF
>TRBJ2-7|once|.|TRBV4-1
TGCGCCAGCAGCCAACTAGATTTGGGATTTTCCCGCTACGAGCAGTACTTC
CASSQLDLGFSRYEQYF
>TRBJ2-6|few|TRBD1|TRBV28
TGTGCCAGCAGGACAGGGGAAAGCTCTGGGGCCAACGTCCTGACTTTC
CASRTGESSGANVLTF
>TRBJ2-2|.|TRBD2|TRBV6-6
TGTGCCAGCAGTTACTCACCTAGCGGGCGGGGCACCGGGGAGCTGTTTTTT
CASSYSPSGRGTGELFF
>TRBJ2-3|.|TRBD1|TRBV5-1
TGCGCCAGCAGCTTGCGACAGGGGAGCACAGATACGCAGTATTTT
CASSLRQGSTDTQYF
>TRBJ2-1|.|.|TRBV27
TGTGCCAGCAGTATTATCGGAGGGGTGTCGGGCCCAACGTACAATGAGCAGTTCTTC
CASSIIGGVSGPTYNEQFF
>TRBJ2-5|.|.|TRBV11-1
TGTGCCAGCAGCCAGGAGGGCCGCCCACAAGAGACCCAGTACTTC
CASSQEGRPQETQYF
>TRBJ1-2|.|.|TRBV27
TGTGCCAGCAGTACCCGGACAGCGGACTTTTATGGCTACACCTTC
CASSTRTADFYGYTF
>TRBJ2-2|few|.|TRBV29-1
TGCAGCGCCAGAAAAACCGGGGAGCTGTTTTTT
CSARKTGELFF
>TRBJ2-2|few|TRBD1|TRBV29-1
TGCAGCGTTGACGGGACAGGGGCGAACACCGGGGAGCTGTTTTTT
CSVDGTGANTGELFF
>TRBJ2-1|.|.|TRBV20-1
TGCAGTGCACCCCTACGGGAGCAGTTCTTC
CSAPLREQFF
>TRBJ2-6|few|.|TRBV18
TGTGCCAGCTCACCACCAGGGGTCTCTGGGGCCAACGTCCTGACTTTC
CASSPPGVSGANVLTF
>TRBJ2-1|many|.|TRBV2
TGTGCCAGCAGTCTATCTAGCGCCTACAATGAGCAGTTCTTC
CASSLSSAYNEQFF
>TRBJ1-1|few|TRBD1|TRBV19
TGTGCCAGTAATATCGACAGGGGCGGGGGAGCTTTCTTT
CASNIDRGGGAFF
>TRBJ2-5|.|.|TRBV10-3
TGTGCCATCAACACACAGGGCCCGAAAGAGACCCAGTACTTC
CAINTQGPKETQYF